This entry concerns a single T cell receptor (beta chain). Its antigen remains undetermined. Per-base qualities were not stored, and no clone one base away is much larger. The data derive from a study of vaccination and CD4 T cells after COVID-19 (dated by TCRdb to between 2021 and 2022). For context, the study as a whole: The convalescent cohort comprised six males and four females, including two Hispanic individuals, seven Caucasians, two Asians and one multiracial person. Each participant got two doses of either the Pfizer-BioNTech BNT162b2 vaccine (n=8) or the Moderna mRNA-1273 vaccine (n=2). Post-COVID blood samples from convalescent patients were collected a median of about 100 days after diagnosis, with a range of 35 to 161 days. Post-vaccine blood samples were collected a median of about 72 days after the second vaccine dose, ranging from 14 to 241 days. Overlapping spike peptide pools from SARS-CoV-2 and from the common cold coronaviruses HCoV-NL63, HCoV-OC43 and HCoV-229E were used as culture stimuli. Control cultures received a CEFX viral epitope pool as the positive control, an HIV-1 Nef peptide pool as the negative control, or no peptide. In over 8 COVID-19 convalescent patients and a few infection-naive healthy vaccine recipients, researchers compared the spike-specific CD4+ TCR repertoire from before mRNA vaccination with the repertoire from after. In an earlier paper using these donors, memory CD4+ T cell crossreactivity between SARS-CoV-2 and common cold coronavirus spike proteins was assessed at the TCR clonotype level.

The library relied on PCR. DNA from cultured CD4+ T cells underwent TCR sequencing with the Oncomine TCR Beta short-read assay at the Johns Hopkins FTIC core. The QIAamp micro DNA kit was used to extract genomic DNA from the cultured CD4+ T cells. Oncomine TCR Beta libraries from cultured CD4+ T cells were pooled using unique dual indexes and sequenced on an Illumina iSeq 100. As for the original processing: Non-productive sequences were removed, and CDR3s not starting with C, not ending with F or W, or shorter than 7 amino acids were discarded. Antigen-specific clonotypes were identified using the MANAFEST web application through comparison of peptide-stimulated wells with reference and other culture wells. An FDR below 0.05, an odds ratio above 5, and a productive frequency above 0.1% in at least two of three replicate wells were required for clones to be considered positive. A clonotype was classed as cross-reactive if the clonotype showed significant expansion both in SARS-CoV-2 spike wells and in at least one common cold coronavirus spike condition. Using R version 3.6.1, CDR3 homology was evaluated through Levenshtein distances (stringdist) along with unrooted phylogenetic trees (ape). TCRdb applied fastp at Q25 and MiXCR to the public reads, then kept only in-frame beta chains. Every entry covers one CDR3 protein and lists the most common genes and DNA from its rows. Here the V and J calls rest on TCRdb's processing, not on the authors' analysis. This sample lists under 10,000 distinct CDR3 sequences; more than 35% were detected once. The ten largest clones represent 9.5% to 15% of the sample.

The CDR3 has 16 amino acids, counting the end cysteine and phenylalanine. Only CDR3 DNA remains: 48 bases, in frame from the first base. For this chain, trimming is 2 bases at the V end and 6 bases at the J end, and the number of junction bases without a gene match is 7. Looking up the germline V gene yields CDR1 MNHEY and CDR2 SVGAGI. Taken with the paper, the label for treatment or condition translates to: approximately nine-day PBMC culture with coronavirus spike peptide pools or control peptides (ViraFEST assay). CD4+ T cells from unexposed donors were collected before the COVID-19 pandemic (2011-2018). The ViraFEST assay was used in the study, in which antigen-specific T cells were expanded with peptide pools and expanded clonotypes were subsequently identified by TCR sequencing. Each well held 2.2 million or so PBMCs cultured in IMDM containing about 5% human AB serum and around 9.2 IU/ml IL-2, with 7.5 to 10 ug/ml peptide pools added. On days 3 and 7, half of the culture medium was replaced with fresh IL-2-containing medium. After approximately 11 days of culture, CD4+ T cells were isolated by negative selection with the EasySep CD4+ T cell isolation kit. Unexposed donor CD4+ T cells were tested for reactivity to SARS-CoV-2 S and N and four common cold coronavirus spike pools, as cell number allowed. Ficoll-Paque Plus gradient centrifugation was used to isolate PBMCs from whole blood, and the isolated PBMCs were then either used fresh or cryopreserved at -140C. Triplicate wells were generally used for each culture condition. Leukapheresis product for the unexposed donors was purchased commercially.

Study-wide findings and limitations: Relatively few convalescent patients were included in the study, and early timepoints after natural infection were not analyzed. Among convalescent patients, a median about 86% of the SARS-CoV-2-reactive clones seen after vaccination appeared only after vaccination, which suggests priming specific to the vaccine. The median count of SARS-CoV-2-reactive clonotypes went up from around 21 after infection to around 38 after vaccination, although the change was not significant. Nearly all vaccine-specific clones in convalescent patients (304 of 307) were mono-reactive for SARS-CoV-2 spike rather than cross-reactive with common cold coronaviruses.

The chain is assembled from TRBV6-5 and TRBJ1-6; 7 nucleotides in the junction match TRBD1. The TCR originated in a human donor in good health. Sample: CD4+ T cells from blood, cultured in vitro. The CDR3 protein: CASSYPSTGTNSPLHF. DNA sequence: TGTGCCAGCAGTTACCCTTCGACAGGGACTAATTCACCCCTCCACTTT.